The source of this T cell receptor beta chain is a study of Ad26.COV2.S vaccination and SARS-CoV-2 variants. Whole-study results and caveats: Recipients of vaccine and of placebo showed similar breadth of their non-spike TCR repertoires.

Worth noting for this clone: As yet, its antigen is unknown.

The treatment denotes: about 20 received Ad26.COV2.S at low or high dose, single or two shots; about 5 received placebo; per-sample allocation not given. The investigators took samples on day 63 after the first vaccine or placebo injection. Boston supplied an adult donor aged 18-55 years. Clones were read by immunoSEQ multiplex PCR, and TCRdb kept only the in-frame ones, dropping some. The sample includes around 450,000 clones, around 89% seen only once; the top ten take about 4%. The source is a person aged 18-60 years who received the Ad26.COV2.S COVID-19 vaccine or a placebo. The material was peripheral blood, obtained in a trial of Ad26.COV2.S vaccine versus placebo.

CDR3 protein: CASSLWGQPQHF. The CDR3 nucleotides read TGTGCCAGCAGCTTATGGGGCCAGCCCCAGCATTTT. The chain links TRBV7-9 to TRBJ1-5, with D tentatively TRBD1 (5 bases). Germline loops: CDR1 SEHNR, CDR2 FQNEAQ (reference sequence). V was trimmed by 2 bases and J by 7 bases, leaving 6 bases between them. The CDR3 is 12 residues long.